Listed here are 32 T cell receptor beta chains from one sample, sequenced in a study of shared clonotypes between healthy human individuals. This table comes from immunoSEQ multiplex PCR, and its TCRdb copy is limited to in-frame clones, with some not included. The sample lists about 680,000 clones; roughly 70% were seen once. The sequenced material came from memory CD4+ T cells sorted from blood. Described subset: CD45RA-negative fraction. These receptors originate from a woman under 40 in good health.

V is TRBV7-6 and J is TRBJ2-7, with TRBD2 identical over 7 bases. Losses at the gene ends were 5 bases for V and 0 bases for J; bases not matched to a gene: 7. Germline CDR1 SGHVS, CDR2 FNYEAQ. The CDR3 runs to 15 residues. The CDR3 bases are TGTGCCAGCAGCCCCCGGGACTACCACTCCTACGAGCAGTACTTC. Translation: CASSPRDYHSYEQYF.

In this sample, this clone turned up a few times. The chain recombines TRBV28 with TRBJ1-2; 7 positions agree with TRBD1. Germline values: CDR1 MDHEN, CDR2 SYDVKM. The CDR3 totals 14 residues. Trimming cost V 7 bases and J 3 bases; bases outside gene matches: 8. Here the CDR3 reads CASTLRGADYGYTF. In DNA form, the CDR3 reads TGTGCCAGCACCCTCAGGGGGGCGGACTATGGCTACACCTTC.

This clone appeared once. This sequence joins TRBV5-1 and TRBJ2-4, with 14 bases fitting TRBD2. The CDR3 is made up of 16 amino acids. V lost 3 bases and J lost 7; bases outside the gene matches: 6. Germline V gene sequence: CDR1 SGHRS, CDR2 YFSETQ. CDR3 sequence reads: CASSYGLAGGGNIQYF. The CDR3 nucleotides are TGCGCCAGCAGCTACGGACTAGCGGGAGGAGGTAACATTCAGTACTTC.

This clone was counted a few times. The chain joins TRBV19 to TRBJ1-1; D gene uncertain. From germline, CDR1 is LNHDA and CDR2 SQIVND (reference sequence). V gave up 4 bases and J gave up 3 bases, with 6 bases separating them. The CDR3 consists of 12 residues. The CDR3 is CASSNRYTEAFF. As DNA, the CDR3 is TGTGCCAGTAGTAACCGATACACTGAAGCTTTCTTT.

In nucleotides, the CDR3 is TGTGCCAGTATGGAGACGGGATACAATGAGCAGTTCTTC. Its translation: CASMETGYNEQFF. V and J are TRBV19 and TRBJ2-1; TRBD2 might be the D (5 bases). The CDR3 contains 13 residues. Germline assignment: CDR1 LNHDA and CDR2 SQIVND (reference sequence). Trimming stripped 7 bases from V and 4 bases from J, with 11 bases between.

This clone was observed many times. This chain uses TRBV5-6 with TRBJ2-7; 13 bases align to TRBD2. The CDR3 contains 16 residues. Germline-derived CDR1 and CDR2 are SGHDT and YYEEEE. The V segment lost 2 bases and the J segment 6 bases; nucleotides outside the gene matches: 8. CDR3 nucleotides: TGTGCCAGCAGCTTTACCGGGACTAGCGGGACCTCCGAGCAGTACTTC. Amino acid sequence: CASSFTGTSGTSEQYF.

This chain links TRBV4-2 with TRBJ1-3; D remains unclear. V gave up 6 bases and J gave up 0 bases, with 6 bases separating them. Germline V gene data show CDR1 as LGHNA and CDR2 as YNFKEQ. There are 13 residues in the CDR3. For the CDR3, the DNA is TGTGCCAGCAGGACACTCTCTGGAAACACCATATATTTT. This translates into CASRTLSGNTIYF.

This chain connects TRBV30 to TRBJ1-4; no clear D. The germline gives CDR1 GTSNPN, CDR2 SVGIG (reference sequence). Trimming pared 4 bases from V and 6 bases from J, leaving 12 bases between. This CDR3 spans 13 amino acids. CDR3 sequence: CAWKRGSDEKLFF. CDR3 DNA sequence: TGTGCCTGGAAAAGAGGATCAGATGAAAAACTGTTTTTT.

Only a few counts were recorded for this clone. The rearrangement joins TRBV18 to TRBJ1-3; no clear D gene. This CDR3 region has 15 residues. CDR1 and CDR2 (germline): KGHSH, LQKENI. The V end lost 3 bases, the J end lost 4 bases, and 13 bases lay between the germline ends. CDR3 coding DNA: TGTGCCAGCTCACCCCAGGCGGCGCGGGGAAACACCATATATTTT. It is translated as CASSPQAARGNTIYF.

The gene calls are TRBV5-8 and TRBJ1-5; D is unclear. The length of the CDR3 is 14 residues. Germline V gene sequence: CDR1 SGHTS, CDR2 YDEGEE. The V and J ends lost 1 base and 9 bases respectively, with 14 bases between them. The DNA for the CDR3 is TGTGCCAGCAGCTTGTCGGGCCGCATTGGGCCCCAGCATTTT. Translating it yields CASSLSGRIGPQHF.

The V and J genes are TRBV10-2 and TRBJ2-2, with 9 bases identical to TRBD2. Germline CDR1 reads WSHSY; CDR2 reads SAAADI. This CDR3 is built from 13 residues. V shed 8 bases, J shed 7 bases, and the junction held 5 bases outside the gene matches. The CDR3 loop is CASQAGGYGELFF. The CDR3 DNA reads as TGCGCCAGCCAAGCGGGAGGTTACGGGGAGCTGTTTTTT.

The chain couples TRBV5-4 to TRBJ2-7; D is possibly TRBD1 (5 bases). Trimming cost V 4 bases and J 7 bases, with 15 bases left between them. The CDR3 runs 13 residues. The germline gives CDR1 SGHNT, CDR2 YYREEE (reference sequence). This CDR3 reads CASSPDTTREQYF. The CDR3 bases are TGTGCCAGCAGCCCGGACACAACGAGAGAGCAGTACTTC.

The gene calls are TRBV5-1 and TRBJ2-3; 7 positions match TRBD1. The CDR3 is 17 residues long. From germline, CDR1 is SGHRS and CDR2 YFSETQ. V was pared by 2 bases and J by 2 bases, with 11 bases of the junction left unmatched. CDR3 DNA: TGCGCCAGCAGCTTAATGGGCACAGGGGCCGACACAGATACGCAGTATTTT. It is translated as CASSLMGTGADTDTQYF. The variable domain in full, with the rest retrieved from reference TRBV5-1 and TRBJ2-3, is KAGVTQTPRYLIKTRGQQVTLSCSPISGHRSVSWYQQTPGQGLQFLFEYFSETQRNKGNFPGRFSGRQFSNSRSEMNVSTLELGDSALYLCASSLMGTGADTDTQYFGPGTRLTVL.

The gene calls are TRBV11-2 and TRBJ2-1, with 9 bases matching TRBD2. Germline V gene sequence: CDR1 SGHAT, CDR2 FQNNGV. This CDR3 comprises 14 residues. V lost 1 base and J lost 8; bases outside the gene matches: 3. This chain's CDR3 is CASSLALAGYEQFF. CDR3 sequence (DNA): TGTGCCAGCAGCTTAGCGCTAGCGGGGTATGAGCAGTTCTTC.

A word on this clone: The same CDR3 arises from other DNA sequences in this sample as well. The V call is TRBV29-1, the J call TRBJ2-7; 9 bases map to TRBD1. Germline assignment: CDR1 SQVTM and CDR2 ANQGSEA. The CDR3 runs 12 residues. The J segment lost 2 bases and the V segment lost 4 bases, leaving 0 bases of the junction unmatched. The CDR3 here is CSVGQGAYEQYF. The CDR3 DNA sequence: TGCAGCGTTGGACAGGGGGCCTACGAGCAGTACTTC.

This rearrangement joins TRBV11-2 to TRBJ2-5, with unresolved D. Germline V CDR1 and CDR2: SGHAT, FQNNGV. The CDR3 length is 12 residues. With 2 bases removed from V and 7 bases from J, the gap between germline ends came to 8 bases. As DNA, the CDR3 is TGTGCCAGCAGCTTACTCTTCGGGACCCAGTACTTC. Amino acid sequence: CASSLLFGTQYF.

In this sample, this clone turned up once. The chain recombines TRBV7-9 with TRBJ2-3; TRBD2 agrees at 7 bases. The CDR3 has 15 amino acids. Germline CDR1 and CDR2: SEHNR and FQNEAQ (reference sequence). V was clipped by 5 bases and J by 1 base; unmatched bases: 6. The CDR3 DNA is TGTGCCAGCAGCGCCGGACTAGGGGGCACAGATACGCAGTATTTT. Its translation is CASSAGLGGTDTQYF.

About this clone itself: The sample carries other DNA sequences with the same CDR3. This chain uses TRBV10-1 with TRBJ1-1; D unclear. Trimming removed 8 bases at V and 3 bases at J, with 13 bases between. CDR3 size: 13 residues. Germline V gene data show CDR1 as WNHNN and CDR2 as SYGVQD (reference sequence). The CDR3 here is CASSPGTYTEAFF. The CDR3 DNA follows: TGCGCCAGCTCCCCGGGAACTTACACTGAAGCTTTCTTT.

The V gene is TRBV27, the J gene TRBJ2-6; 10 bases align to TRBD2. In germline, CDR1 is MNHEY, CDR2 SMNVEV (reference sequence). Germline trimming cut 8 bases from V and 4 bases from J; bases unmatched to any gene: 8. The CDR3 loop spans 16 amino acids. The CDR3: CASGLAVPWGANVLTF. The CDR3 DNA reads TGTGCCAGCGGACTAGCGGTTCCGTGGGGGGCCAACGTCCTGACTTTC.

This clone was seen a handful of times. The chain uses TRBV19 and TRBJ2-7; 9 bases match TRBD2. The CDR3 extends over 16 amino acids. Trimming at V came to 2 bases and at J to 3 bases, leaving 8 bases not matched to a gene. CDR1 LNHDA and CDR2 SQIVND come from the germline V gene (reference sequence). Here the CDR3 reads CASSISASGISYEQYF. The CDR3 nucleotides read TGTGCCAGTAGTATATCCGCTAGCGGGATAAGCTACGAGCAGTACTTC.

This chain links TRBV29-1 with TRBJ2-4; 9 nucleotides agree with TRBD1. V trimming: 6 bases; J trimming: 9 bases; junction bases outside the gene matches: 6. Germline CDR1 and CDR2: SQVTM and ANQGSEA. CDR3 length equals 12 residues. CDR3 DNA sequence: TGCAGCGTGTTGACAGGGGGTGGCATTCAGTACTTC. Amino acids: CSVLTGGGIQYF.

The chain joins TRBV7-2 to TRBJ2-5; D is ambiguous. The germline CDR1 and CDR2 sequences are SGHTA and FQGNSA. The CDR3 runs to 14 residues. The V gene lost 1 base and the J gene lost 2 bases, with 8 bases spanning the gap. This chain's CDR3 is CASSLGPSQETQYF. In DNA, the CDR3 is TGTGCCAGCAGCTTAGGCCCAAGTCAAGAGACCCAGTACTTC.

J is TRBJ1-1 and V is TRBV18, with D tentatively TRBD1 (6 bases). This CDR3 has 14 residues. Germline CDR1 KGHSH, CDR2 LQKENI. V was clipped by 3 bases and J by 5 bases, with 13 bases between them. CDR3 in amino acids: CASSPNREWTEAFF. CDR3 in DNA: TGTGCCAGCTCACCGAACAGGGAATGGACTGAAGCTTTCTTT.

DNA for the CDR3: TGTGCCATCAGTGAGTCTTTGAGTCAGGCTAGCGGATCTTTCCTCCGCTTAAGGCTCTACGAGCAGTACTTC. It translates to CAISESLSQASGSFLRLRLYEQYF. This chain joins TRBV10-3 and TRBJ2-7; 7 nucleotides agree with TRBD2. The CDR3 has 24 amino acids. The germline V gene has CDR1 ENHRY and CDR2 SYGVKD. J gave up 3 bases and V 0 bases, and 32 bases lay outside the gene matches.

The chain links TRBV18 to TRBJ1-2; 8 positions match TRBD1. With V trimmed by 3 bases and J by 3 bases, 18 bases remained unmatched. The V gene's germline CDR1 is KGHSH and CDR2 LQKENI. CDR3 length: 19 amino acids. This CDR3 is CASSPRPFIGQGTDYGYTF. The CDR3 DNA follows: TGTGCCAGCTCACCTCGCCCCTTTATAGGACAGGGAACGGACTATGGCTACACCTTC. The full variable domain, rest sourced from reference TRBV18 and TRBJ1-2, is NAGVMQNPRHLVRRRGQEARLRCSPMKGHSHVYWYRQLPEEGLKFMVYLQKENIIDESGMPKERFSAEFPKEGPSILRIQQVVRGDSAAYFCASSPRPFIGQGTDYGYTFGSGTRLTVV.

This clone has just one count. The CDR3 nucleotides are TGTGCCAGCAGTTTTACGGGGACTAGCACCCAACGGGATACGCAGTATTTT. Translating gives CASSFTGTSTQRDTQYF. The chain is built from TRBV7-9 and TRBJ2-3, with TRBD2 matching 9 bases. CDR3 length: 17 amino acids. Germline CDR1 is SEHNR and CDR2 is FQNEAQ (reference sequence). After removal of 6 bases from V and 6 bases from J, the junction contained 16 bases not matched to a gene.

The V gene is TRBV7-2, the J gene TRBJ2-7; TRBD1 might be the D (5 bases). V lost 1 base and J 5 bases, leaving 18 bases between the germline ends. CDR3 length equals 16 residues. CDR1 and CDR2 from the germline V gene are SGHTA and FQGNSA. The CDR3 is CASSLVLETGAHEQYF. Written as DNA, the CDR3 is TGTGCCAGCAGCTTAGTTTTAGAAACAGGTGCCCACGAGCAGTACTTC.

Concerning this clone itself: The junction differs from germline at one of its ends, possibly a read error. The CDR3 DNA sequence: TGTGCCAGCAGTGAAGCCCCGGCCCCCGCCTTC. Its translation: CASSEAPAPAF. This chain uses TRBV2 with TRBJ1-2; D not resolved. The CDR3 length is 11 residues. CDR1 is SNHLY and CDR2 is FYNNEI in the germline V gene.

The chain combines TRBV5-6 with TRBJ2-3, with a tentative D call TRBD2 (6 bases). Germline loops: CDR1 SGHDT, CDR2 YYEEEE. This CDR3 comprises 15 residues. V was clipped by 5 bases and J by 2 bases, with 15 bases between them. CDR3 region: CASRRRWRDTDTQYF. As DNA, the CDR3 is TGTGCCAGCAGGCGACGCTGGAGGGACACAGATACGCAGTATTTT. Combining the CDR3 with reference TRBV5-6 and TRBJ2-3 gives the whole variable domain DAGVTQSPTHLIKTRGQQVTLRCSPKSGHDTVSWYQQALGQGPQFIFQYYEEEERQRGNFPDRFSGHQFPNYSSELNVNALLLGDSALYLCASRRRWRDTDTQYFGPGTRLTVL.

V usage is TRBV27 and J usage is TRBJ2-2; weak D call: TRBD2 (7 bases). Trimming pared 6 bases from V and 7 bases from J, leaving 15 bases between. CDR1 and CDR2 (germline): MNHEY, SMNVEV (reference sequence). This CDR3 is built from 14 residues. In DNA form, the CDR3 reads TGTGCCAGCAGAGGGAGGGGGTTCGGCGGGGAGCTGTTTTTT. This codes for CASRGRGFGGELFF.

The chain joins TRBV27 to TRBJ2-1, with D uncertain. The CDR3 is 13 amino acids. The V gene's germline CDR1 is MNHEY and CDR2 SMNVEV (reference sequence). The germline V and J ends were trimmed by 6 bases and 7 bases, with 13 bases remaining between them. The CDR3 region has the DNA TGTGCCAGCAGAGAAGTCCCAACAAATGAGCAGTTCTTC. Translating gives CASREVPTNEQFF.

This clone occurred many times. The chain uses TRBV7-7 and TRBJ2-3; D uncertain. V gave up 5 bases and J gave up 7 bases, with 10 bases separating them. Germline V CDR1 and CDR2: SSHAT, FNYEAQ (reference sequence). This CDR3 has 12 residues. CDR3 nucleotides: TGTGCCAGCAGCCCCGACACCTATACGCAGTATTTT. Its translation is CASSPDTYTQYF.